These T cell receptor beta chains were read from a single sample in a study of T cells in Graves' hyperthyroidism and ophthalmopathy. A single record per CDR3 protein comes from TCRdb applying MiXCR to the multiplex PCR reads. The sample yields about 24,000 distinct CDR3 sequences, around 50% seen once. The sample taken for sequencing was blood. These TCRs come from a woman aged 40 to 50 with Graves' hyperthyroidism that later progressed to Graves' ophthalmopathy. Each CDR3 is given with its conserved first and last residue. D genes are given only for firm matches. The size field is filled for only some rows; it gives once, few, many or a size class.

TRBV7-7	NA	17	TRBD2	TRBJ2-5	CASSPLSAGGLRETQYF	TGTGCCAGCTCACCCCTTTCAGCGGGAGGGCTCCGAGAGACCCAGTACTTC
TRBV5-1	NA	13	NA	TRBJ2-3	CASSLYGTDTQYF	TGCGCCAGCAGCTTGTATGGCACAGATACGCAGTATTTT
TRBV5-1	many	15	TRBD1	TRBJ2-3	CASSLDRGGTDTQYF	TGCGCCAGCAGCTTGGACAGGGGGGGCACAGATACGCAGTATTTT
TRBV20-1	medium-sized	12	TRBD1	TRBJ2-7	CSANRGIYEQYF	TGCAGCGCTAACAGGGGGATCTACGAGCAGTACTTC
TRBV15	once	17	TRBD1	TRBJ2-6	CATSRDRAITGANVLTF	TGTGCCACCAGCCGGGACAGGGCTATCACTGGGGCCAACGTCCTGACTTTC
TRBV5-1	NA	15	TRBD2	TRBJ2-7	CASSLGVAGGREQYF	TGCGCCAGCAGCTTGGGAGTAGCGGGAGGGCGAGAGCAGTACTTC
TRBV25-1	few	17	TRBD2	TRBJ2-3	CASSGINTSGNADTQYF	TGTGCCAGCAGTGGGATCAATACTAGCGGGAACGCAGATACGCAGTATTTT
TRBV5-1	NA	15	NA	TRBJ2-1	CASRGAADIYNEQFF	TGCGCCAGCAGAGGCGCGGCGGACATATACAATGAGCAGTTCTTC
TRBV2	NA	14	TRBD1	TRBJ1-4	CASSPRGTNEKLFF	TGTGCCAGCAGTCCCAGGGGGACTAATGAAAAACTGTTTTTT
TRBV7-6	few	15	NA	TRBJ2-3	CASSLIGLGTDTQYF	TGTGCCAGCAGCTTGATAGGGTTGGGCACAGATACGCAGTATTTT
TRBV29-1	medium-sized	16	NA	TRBJ1-2	CSVEDRVGAPNYGYTF	TGCAGCGTTGAAGATCGCGTGGGGGCGCCTAACTATGGCTACACCTTC
TRBV20-1	few	16	TRBD1	TRBJ1-2	CSARRQGASGNYGYTF	TGCAGTGCTAGAAGACAGGGGGCGTCGGGGAACTATGGCTACACCTTC
TRBV29-1	NA	16	NA	TRBJ2-2	CSVALLSGDETGELFF	TGCAGCGTTGCTTTATTGTCAGGGGACGAAACCGGGGAGCTGTTTTTT
TRBV6-1	NA	11	NA	TRBJ1-5	CASRVAGRQHF	TGTGCCAGCAGAGTGGCCGGGAGACAGCATTTT
TRBV25-1	NA	14	NA	TRBJ1-5	CASSEWGSNQPQHF	TGTGCCAGCAGTGAATGGGGAAGTAATCAGCCCCAGCATTTT
TRBV14	NA	17	NA	TRBJ1-5	CASSQGETDYFNQPQHF	TGTGCCAGCAGCCAAGGGGAGACAGACTATTTCAATCAGCCCCAGCATTTT
TRBV5-8	NA	14	TRBD2	TRBJ2-1	CAKYSGSGTGEQFF	TGTGCCAAATATAGCGGGAGCGGCACCGGGGAGCAGTTCTTC
TRBV7-8	NA	13	TRBD1	TRBJ1-2	CASSTRTGQGYTF	TGTGCCAGCAGCACAAGGACAGGGCAGGGCTACACCTTC
TRBV20-1	NA	12	NA	TRBJ2-5	CSANDNRAAQYF	TGCAGTGCTAACGATAACAGGGCGGCCCAGTACTTC
TRBV10-3	NA	15	NA	TRBJ1-4	CAISEGPTLEEKLFF	TGTGCCATCAGTGAAGGCCCTACCCTAGAAGAAAAACTGTTTTTT
TRBV2	NA	18	TRBD2	TRBJ2-1	CASSGLVGREGRYNEQFF	TGTGCCAGCAGTGGGCTGGTCGGGCGGGAGGGCCGGTACAATGAGCAGTTCTTC
TRBV9	few	15	NA	TRBJ2-5	CASSVDPAGWETQYF	TGTGCCAGCAGCGTAGATCCGGCGGGCTGGGAGACCCAGTACTTC
TRBV20-1	NA	16	TRBD1	TRBJ1-1	CSARDPGQGLDTEAFF	TGCAGTGCTAGAGATCCGGGACAGGGGTTAGACACTGAAGCTTTCTTT
TRBV20-1	few	15	NA	TRBJ1-1	CSARDSRKTNTEAFF	TGCAGTGCTAGAGACAGTCGAAAAACGAACACTGAAGCTTTCTTT
TRBV5-1	NA	16	TRBD2	TRBJ2-1	CASSPLGLAVYNEQFF	TGCGCCAGCAGCCCCCTCGGACTAGCGGTCTACAATGAGCAGTTCTTC
TRBV20-1	NA	16	TRBD2	TRBJ2-3	CSALTGLAGWSDTQYF	TGCAGTGCCCTGACGGGACTAGCGGGATGGTCGGATACGCAGTATTTT
TRBV7-9	NA	16	NA	TRBJ2-3	CASSTYGPGGTDTQYF	TGTGCCAGCAGCACATACGGGCCAGGGGGCACAGATACGCAGTATTTT
TRBV13	many	15	NA	TRBJ2-1	CASSLAAGAWDEQFF	TGTGCCAGCAGCTTGGCGGCAGGGGCCTGGGATGAGCAGTTCTTC
TRBV28	many	12	NA	TRBJ2-1	CASSTQGLEQFF	TGTGCCAGCAGTACCCAGGGGCTTGAGCAGTTCTTC
TRBV27	NA	17	NA	TRBJ2-3	CASGLWRSTSGTDTQYF	TGTGCCAGCGGTTTATGGCGGAGTACCTCTGGAACAGATACGCAGTATTTT
TRBV6-1	many	13	NA	TRBJ2-7	CASSTPGILSQYF	TGTGCCAGCAGTACCCCAGGGATCCTCAGTCAGTACTTC
TRBV2	NA	14	NA	TRBJ1-5	CASTWHQNNQPQHF	TGTGCCAGCACGTGGCACCAGAACAATCAGCCCCAGCATTTT
TRBV19	NA	13	NA	TRBJ2-7	CASSHTLGAEQYF	TGTGCCAGTAGTCATACCTTAGGGGCCGAGCAGTACTTC
TRBV7-9	NA	14	NA	TRBJ1-6	CASSLAGGNSPLHF	TGTGCCAGCAGCTTAGCGGGTGGGAATTCACCCCTCCACTTT
TRBV6-4	NA	13	NA	TRBJ1-1	CASSVVLGTGAFF	TGTGCCAGCAGTGTAGTTTTGGGTACTGGAGCTTTCTTT
TRBV4-1	many	15	NA	TRBJ2-1	CASSQVQGFGNEQFF	TGCGCCAGCAGCCAAGTTCAAGGTTTCGGCAATGAGCAGTTCTTC
TRBV7-3	NA	13	NA	TRBJ2-5	CASSLVFGETQYF	TGTGCCAGCAGCCTTGTGTTTGGAGAGACCCAGTACTTC
TRBV24-1	once	14	NA	TRBJ2-2	CATSDLWGTGELFF	TGTGCCACCAGTGATTTGTGGGGAACCGGGGAGCTGTTTTTT
TRBV19	NA	14	NA	TRBJ2-1	CASSISPTGNEQFF	TGTGCCAGTAGTATCTCCCCCACAGGCAATGAGCAGTTCTTC
TRBV20-1	medium-sized	15	TRBD2	TRBJ2-5	CSAAWASGLQETQYF	TGCAGTGCCGCTTGGGCTAGCGGGCTCCAAGAGACCCAGTACTTC
TRBV29-1	NA	13	NA	TRBJ1-1	CSVGTPMNTEAFF	TGCAGCGTTGGGACACCGATGAACACTGAAGCTTTCTTT
TRBV27	many	13	NA	TRBJ1-5	CASSSEWDQPQHF	TGTGCCAGCAGTTCCGAATGGGATCAGCCCCAGCATTTT
TRBV27	many	14	NA	TRBJ2-7	CASSRSPTPYEQYF	TGTGCCAGCAGTAGATCGCCCACGCCTTACGAGCAGTACTTC
TRBV9	NA	11	NA	TRBJ2-3	CASSEGDTQYF	TGTGCCAGCAGCGAGGGGGATACGCAGTATTTT
TRBV15	medium-sized	16	TRBD1	TRBJ1-1	CATSKTTGTGNTEAFF	TGTGCCACCAGCAAAACCACCGGGACAGGGAACACTGAAGCTTTCTTT
TRBV9	NA	15	NA	TRBJ1-3	CASSVGEGDGNTIYF	TGCGCCAGCAGCGTAGGGGAGGGGGATGGAAACACCATATATTTT
TRBV5-1	NA	13	NA	TRBJ1-4	CASSLGGAVKLFF	TGCGCCAGCAGCTTGGGGGGCGCTGTAAAACTGTTTTTT
TRBV7-2	NA	18	TRBD2	TRBJ2-5	CASSLGLAGGRARETQYF	TGTGCCAGCAGCTTAGGACTAGCGGGAGGGAGGGCTCGAGAGACCCAGTACTTC
TRBV19	NA	17	TRBD1	TRBJ1-5	CASSIVRGLTGNQPQHF	TGTGCCAGTAGTATTGTCAGGGGGTTAACGGGCAATCAGCCCCAGCATTTT
TRBV7-3	once	14	TRBD2	TRBJ2-7	CASSTSGNTCEQYF	TGTGCCAGCAGCACTAGCGGAAACACCTGCGAGCAATACTTC
TRBV28	many	13	NA	TRBJ1-5	CASRSPGTQPQHF	TGTGCCAGCAGATCTCCGGGTACACAGCCCCAGCATTTT
TRBV5-1	NA	14	NA	TRBJ2-7	CASSIQGWYDEQYF	TGCGCCAGCAGCATACAGGGTTGGTACGACGAGCAGTACTTC
TRBV20-1	NA	14	NA	TRBJ1-5	CSAGGRALQETQHF	TGCAGTGCGGGGGGTAGGGCCCTCCAAGAGACCCAGCATTTT
TRBV7-9	few	17	TRBD1	TRBJ1-1	CASSPRTGGGLFTEAFF	TGTGCCAGCAGCCCTCGGACAGGGGGCGGTTTGTTCACTGAAGCTTTCTTT
TRBV18	NA	15	NA	TRBJ1-5	CASSGPQGGNQPQHF	TGTGCCAGCTCGGGCCCACAGGGTGGCAATCAGCCCCAGCATTTT
TRBV10-3	NA	15	NA	TRBJ2-7	CAISDIDRQYYEQYF	TGTGCCATCAGTGACATAGACAGGCAATACTACGAGCAGTACTTC
TRBV12-3/TRBV12-4	NA	13	TRBD1	TRBJ2-3	CASRGQGTDTQYF	TGTGCCAGCAGGGGACAGGGGACAGATACGCAGTATTTT
TRBV19	medium-sized	15	TRBD2	TRBJ2-1	CASSTGLADYNEQFF	TGTGCCAGTAGTACGGGACTAGCGGACTACAATGAGCAGTTCTTC
TRBV20-1	few	13	TRBD1	TRBJ2-7	CSARSQGSGEQYF	TGCAGTGCTAGATCACAGGGGTCCGGCGAGCAGTACTTC
TRBV24-1	NA	13	NA	TRBJ1-5	CASSDWSNQPQHF	TGTGCCAGCAGTGATTGGTCCAATCAGCCCCAGCATTTT